The 30 T cell receptor beta chains reported below all come from one sample, sequenced in a study of T cell repertoires in cytomegalovirus infection. MiXCR was run by TCRdb on the reads, yielding one entry per CDR3 protein. The sample carries around 740,000 distinct CDR3 sequences, 35% to 45% recorded once. The material sequenced was PBMCs. The receptors here all came from a human donor in good health (CMV status not recorded). Some clones in this sample may be carry-over from other donors' samples.

This clonotype was seen only a few times. The V gene is TRBV20-1, the J gene TRBJ1-2; D ambiguous. The CDR3 has 14 residues. Trimming cost V 5 bases and J 3 bases, with 16 bases left between them. CDR1 DFQATT and CDR2 SNEGSKA come from the germline V gene (reference sequence). DNA for the CDR3: TGCAGTGCTCCCCGCTCACGCCGGGACTATGGCTACACCTTC. Translating it yields CSAPRSRRDYGYTF.

There are a few counts of this clonotype. The CDR3 DNA is TGTGCCAGTAGTATTTCCGTTGGTGAGCAGTTCTTC. This sequence encodes CASSISVGEQFF. The J gene is TRBJ2-1, the V gene TRBV19; D ambiguous. This CDR3 contains 12 residues. With 3 bases removed from V and 9 bases from J, the gap between germline ends came to 9 bases. Germline CDR1 LNHDA, CDR2 SQIVND (reference sequence).

This clonotype was recorded many times. The chain couples TRBV7-2 to TRBJ1-1; tentative D call: TRBD1 (6 bases). Germline V gene sequence: CDR1 SGHTA, CDR2 FQGNSA. The germline V and J ends were trimmed by 5 bases and 1 base, with 17 bases remaining between them. The CDR3 totals 16 residues. DNA for the CDR3: TGTGCCAGCAGCGCTAGCTATCAGACAGGGAACACTGAAGCTTTCTTT. As protein: CASSASYQTGNTEAFF.

This clonotype was picked up a small number of times. This chain links TRBV19 with TRBJ1-4; D gene ambiguous. Germline CDR1 and CDR2: LNHDA and SQIVND (reference sequence). This CDR3 spans 13 amino acids. Trimming shortened V by 10 bases and J by 5 bases, and 14 bases separated the two germline ends. CDR3 amino acids: CATRKNGNEKLFF. Written as DNA, the CDR3 is TGTGCCACCCGGAAGAACGGCAATGAAAAACTGTTTTTT.

This clonotype was detected only a few times. The J gene is TRBJ2-7, the V gene TRBV28; D is perhaps TRBD1 (5 bases). Germline-derived CDR1 and CDR2 are MDHEN and SYDVKM. Trimming took off 6 bases at V and 7 bases at J, with 13 bases between the two ends. The CDR3 consists of 12 residues. Written as DNA, the CDR3 is TGTGCCAGCAGCGATAGGGGCGAGGAGCAGTACTTC. The encoded protein is CASSDRGEEQYF.

The V gene is TRBV7-3, the J gene TRBJ1-2; D possibly corresponds to TRBD1 (5 bases). The CDR3 contains 13 residues. V lost 1 base and J 7 bases, leaving 10 bases between the germline ends. Per the germline V gene, CDR1 is SGHTA and CDR2 is FQGTGA. The chain's CDR3 is CASSLSHDSGYTF. The CDR3 DNA reads TGTGCCAGCAGCTTAAGCCACGACAGTGGCTACACCTTC.

The V gene is TRBV7-6, the J gene TRBJ1-5; D might be TRBD1 (5 bases). Germline assignment: CDR1 SGHVS and CDR2 FNYEAQ. The V end was cut by 10 bases, the J end by 1 base, with 14 bases between. This CDR3 has 14 amino acids. CDR3 sequence reads: CANRLAGSNQPQHF. The CDR3 nucleotides read TGTGCCAACAGACTGGCAGGGAGCAATCAGCCCCAGCATTTT.

This clonotype was observed a few times. V usage is TRBV12-3 or TRBV12-4 and J usage is TRBJ2-2; the D is unclear. The CDR3 has 14 amino acids. Trimming pared 4 bases from V and 7 bases from J, leaving 13 bases between. CDR3 sequence: CASSWGGRSGELFF. The CDR3 DNA is TGTGCCAGCAGTTGGGGTGGGCGTAGCGGGGAGCTGTTTTTT.

In its sample, this clonotype was seen once. CDR3 in amino acids: CSASVETAGLAKNIQYF. The CDR3 nucleotides are TGCAGTGCTAGCGTTGAGACAGCGGGATTAGCCAAAAACATTCAGTACTTC. The V gene is TRBV20-1, the J gene TRBJ2-4, with TRBD2 matching 7 bases. Germline values: CDR1 DFQATT, CDR2 SNEGSKA (reference sequence). This CDR3 has 17 amino acids. J gave up 0 bases and V 3 bases, and 11 bases lay outside the gene matches.

The gene calls are TRBV2 and TRBJ2-1; D remains unclear. The V gene's germline CDR1 is SNHLY and CDR2 FYNNEI. Between the trimmed V and J ends, which lost 7 bases and 3 bases, there was a span of 10 bases. This CDR3 comprises 13 residues. CDR3 sequence reads: CASISDGYNEQFF. CDR3 DNA sequence: TGTGCCAGCATTTCGGACGGCTACAATGAGCAGTTCTTC.

This clonotype was picked up a small number of times. This chain links TRBV11-2 with TRBJ1-6; D perhaps matches TRBD1 (5 bases). Trimming shortened V by 1 base and J by 9 bases, and 13 bases separated the two germline ends. Germline CDR1 reads SGHAT; CDR2 reads FQNNGV. The CDR3 loop spans 15 amino acids. The CDR3 region has the DNA TGTGCCAGCAGCTTAGGGACATTACCGAGTTCACCCCTCCACTTT. It specifies CASSLGTLPSSPLHF.

The genes are TRBV7-9 and TRBJ1-1; D gene uncertain. Germline CDR1 SEHNR, CDR2 FQNEAQ (reference sequence). Trimming stripped 7 bases from V and 0 bases from J, with 18 bases between. The CDR3 loop spans 16 amino acids. The CDR3 is CASTSSRSTMNTEAFF. The DNA for the CDR3 is TGTGCCAGCACCTCTTCAAGGTCGACCATGAACACTGAAGCTTTCTTT.

This clonotype was detected only a few times. An end of the junction differs from the germline gene, which may be a read error. J is TRBJ2-7 and V is TRBV14; 15 bases agree with TRBD2. Germline lookup yields CDR1 SGHDN and CDR2 FVKESK. The CDR3 runs to 21 residues. The CDR3 here is CASSHGKKPGTSGRFSHEQYF. In nucleotides, the CDR3 is TGTGCCAGCAGCCACGGGAAGAAGCCCGGGACTAGCGGGAGGTTCTCCCACGAGCAGTACTTC.

This clonotype has more than one count but fewer than ten. The chain couples TRBV7-9 to TRBJ1-1; D is uncertain. The CDR3 sequence is 15 residues long. Trimming removed 1 base at V and 1 base at J, with 10 bases between. In germline, CDR1 is SEHNR, CDR2 FQNEAQ (reference sequence). The DNA for the CDR3 is TGTGCCAGCAGCTTAGGTCATTCCGGGAACACTGAAGCTTTCTTT. It codes for CASSLGHSGNTEAFF. Full variable domain (outside the CDR3, taken from reference TRBV7-9 and TRBJ1-1): DTGVSQNPRHKITKRGQNVTFRCDPISEHNRLYWYRQTLGQGPEFLTYFQNEAQLEKSRLLSDRFSAERPKGSFSTLEIQRTEQGDSAMYLCASSLGHSGNTEAFFGQGTRLTVV.

V gene TRBV12-3 or TRBV12-4 combines with J gene TRBJ1-2, with no clear D. This CDR3 contains 11 residues. The ends were cut back, 4 bases at V and 8 bases at J, with 8 bases in the middle. The CDR3 is CASSYLGGYTF. The CDR3 DNA reads TGTGCCAGCAGTTACCTAGGGGGCTACACCTTC.

This clonotype was recorded a few times. This rearrangement joins TRBV4-1 to TRBJ1-1; D call uncertain. This CDR3 has 14 residues. CDR1 MGHRA and CDR2 YSYEKL come from the germline V gene. Trimming took off 0 bases at V and 7 bases at J, with 12 bases between the two ends. For the CDR3, the DNA is TGCGCCAGCAGCCAAGATCAACGACCGGTTGAAGCTTTCTTT. Its translation is CASSQDQRPVEAFF.

The table lists this clonotype with a few counts. The V and J genes are TRBV6-2 or TRBV6-3 and TRBJ1-3; no definite D call. Germline lookup yields CDR1 MNHEY and CDR2 SVGEGT. The CDR3 is made up of 13 amino acids. V dropped 4 bases and J dropped 0 bases, with 4 bases sitting between them. The CDR3 protein is CASSWNSGNTIYF. The CDR3 DNA is TGTGCCAGCAGTTGGAACTCTGGAAACACCATATATTTT.

The chain recombines TRBV5-5 with TRBJ1-4; TRBD1 is a possible D gene (5 bases). There are 15 residues in the CDR3. Trimming removed 3 bases from V and 4 bases from J, with 13 bases in between. CDR1 and CDR2 (germline): SGHKS, YYEKEE (reference sequence). CDR3 nucleotide sequence: TGTGCCAGCAGCTCTCGACAGACGCTTAATGAAAAACTGTTTTTT. It encodes CASSSRQTLNEKLFF.

This clonotype was observed a few times. The chain joins TRBV20-1 to TRBJ2-7; no definite D call. The CDR3 is 19 amino acids. V lost 3 bases to trimming and J lost 0 bases, with 27 bases between them. CDR1 is DFQATT, CDR2 SNEGSKA, per germline (reference sequence). CDR3 coding DNA: TGCAGTGCTAGGCCATCTTTCAGAACGTCCCCCTCCTCCTCCTACGAGCAGTACTTC. Its protein is CSARPSFRTSPSSSYEQYF.

CDR3 coding DNA: TGTGCCAGCAGCTTAGCCCCCGGAAGGGGGCACAATGAGCAGTTCTTC. It codes for CASSLAPGRGHNEQFF. The chain links TRBV7-2 to TRBJ2-1; TRBD1 aligns across 7 bases. V gave up 0 bases and J gave up 5 bases; unmatched junction bases: 7. This CDR3 has 16 residues. Germline values: CDR1 SGHTA, CDR2 FQGNSA. The variable domain in full, completed from reference TRBV7-2 and TRBJ2-1, reads GAGVSQSPSNKVTEKGKDVELRCDPISGHTALYWYRQSLGQGLEFLIYFQGNSAPDKSGLPSDRFSAERTGGSVSTLTIQRTQQEDSAVYLCASSLAPGRGHNEQFFGPGTRLTVL.

This clonotype was seen a few times. The rearrangement uses TRBV28 and TRBJ1-6, with TRBD1 identical over 9 bases. J gave up 6 bases and V 5 bases, and 5 bases lay outside the gene matches. Germline assignment: CDR1 MDHEN and CDR2 SYDVKM. CDR3 length: 15 residues. The CDR3 sequence: CASSIPQGANSPLHF. The CDR3 nucleotides read TGTGCCAGCAGTATCCCACAGGGGGCTAATTCACCCCTCCACTTT.

A single count supports this clonotype. V and J are TRBV20-1 and TRBJ1-2; TRBD1 is a possible D gene (5 bases). This CDR3 has 13 amino acids. Trimming removed 6 bases from V and 0 bases from J, with 11 bases in between. From germline, CDR1 is DFQATT and CDR2 SNEGSKA (reference sequence). The CDR3 coding sequence is TGCAGTGCCACTCCGACAGCTAACTATGGCTACACCTTC. This gives the protein CSATPTANYGYTF.

The chain is built from TRBV4-1 and TRBJ2-3, with D unclear. The length of the CDR3 is 15 residues. With 1 base removed from V and 0 bases from J, the gap between germline ends came to 8 bases. Germline V gene lookup returns CDR1 MGHRA and CDR2 YSYEKL. CDR3 DNA sequence: TGCGCCAGCAGCCAAGGGGCCACTAGCACAGATACGCAGTATTTT. This translates into CASSQGATSTDTQYF.

The rearrangement joins TRBV12-3 or TRBV12-4 to TRBJ1-5, with TRBD1 matching over 8 bases. The length of the CDR3 is 16 residues. The V segment lost 6 bases and the J segment 3 bases; nucleotides outside the gene matches: 10. The CDR3 bases are TGTGCCAGCAGCCAAACCCCAGGGGGCAACAATCAGCCCCAGCATTTT. This codes for CASSQTPGGNNQPQHF.

V usage is TRBV14 and J usage is TRBJ1-1, with D possibly being TRBD1 (5 bases). This CDR3 has 12 residues. Trimming cost V 4 bases and J 10 bases, with 13 bases left between them. CDR1 and CDR2 (germline): SGHDN, FVKESK. CDR3 protein: CASSPEGLSAFF. CDR3 bases: TGTGCCAGCAGCCCAGAGGGGTTATCAGCTTTCTTT.

This clonotype occurred a few times. The chain couples TRBV29-1 to TRBJ1-1; D might be TRBD1 (5 bases). The V end was cut by 0 bases, the J end by 10 bases, with 6 bases between. The CDR3 contains 10 residues. Per the germline V gene, CDR1 is SQVTM and CDR2 is ANQGSEA. The DNA for the CDR3 is TGCAGCGTTGAAGACGGGACAGCTTTCTTT. This sequence encodes CSVEDGTAFF.

J is TRBJ2-5 and V is TRBV18, with no clear D. The length of the CDR3 is 14 residues. V was trimmed by 0 bases and J by 4 bases, leaving 9 bases between them. CDR1 and CDR2 from the germline V gene are KGHSH and LQKENI. CDR3 sequence reads: CASSPPSRGETQYF. Here the CDR3 DNA reads TGTGCCAGCTCACCACCGTCACGAGGAGAGACCCAGTACTTC.

This clonotype was found a few times. The chain carries TRBV20-1 and TRBJ1-2; a weak D match, TRBD1 (6 bases). Trimming cost V 6 bases and J 2 bases, with 13 bases left between them. The CDR3 has 13 residues. From germline, CDR1 is DFQATT and CDR2 SNEGSKA (reference sequence). The CDR3 sequence is CSATRGMNYGYTF. The DNA of the CDR3 is TGCAGTGCGACCAGGGGCATGAACTATGGCTACACCTTC.

In this sample, this clonotype turned up a few times. The genes are TRBV27 and TRBJ2-7; perhaps TRBD2 as D (7 bases). Trimming cost V 2 bases and J 6 bases, with 14 bases left between them. The CDR3 has 14 amino acids. Germline CDR1 and CDR2: MNHEY and SMNVEV (reference sequence). CDR3 nucleotide sequence: TGTGCCAGCAGTTTAATGGGGGGGCCCCTCGAGCAGTACTTC. Translated: CASSLMGGPLEQYF.

This clonotype was seen a handful of times. This chain joins TRBV28 and TRBJ1-1, with TRBD1 as a possible D gene (5 bases). The germline V and J ends were trimmed by 6 bases and 5 bases, with 7 bases remaining between them. CDR1 is MDHEN, CDR2 SYDVKM, per germline. The CDR3 totals 11 residues. In nucleotides, the CDR3 is TGTGCCAGCAGACACAGGACTGAAGCTTTCTTT. Residues: CASRHRTEAFF.